The 30 T cell receptor beta chains listed next were all sequenced from one sample in a study of T cell responses to AZD1222 COVID-19 vaccine. Method: immunoSEQ multiplex PCR; TCRdb's copy keeps in-frame clones and lacks some. The sample holds 130,000 to 150,000 clones, roughly 86% seen once. The input for sequencing was peripheral blood, taken 28 days after the second AZD1222 dose. Receptors originate from an adult who received the AZD1222 COVID-19 vaccine.

The chain combines TRBV5-8 with TRBJ1-1; a possible D gene is TRBD1 (6 bases). Germline V gives CDR1 SGHTS, CDR2 YDEGEE. V shed 5 bases and J shed 2 bases, with 10 bases lying between them. The CDR3 contains 13 residues. The CDR3 here is CASRGAGNTEAFF. CDR3 DNA sequence: TGTGCCAGCAGGGGGGCAGGAAACACTGAAGCTTTCTTT.

The chain employs TRBV5-1 and TRBJ1-2; TRBD1 matches at 8 bases. CDR1 is SGHRS and CDR2 is YFSETQ in the germline V gene. The V segment lost 4 bases and the J segment 7 bases; nucleotides outside the gene matches: 12. The CDR3 length is 15 residues. The DNA for the CDR3 is TGCGCCAGCAGCCTGACGACAGGGGAGAATGGTGGCTACACCTTC. Translation: CASSLTTGENGGYTF.

This rearrangement joins TRBV10-3 to TRBJ1-1; tentative D call: TRBD1 (5 bases). The CDR3 is 13 residues long. Per germline, CDR1 ENHRY and CDR2 SYGVKD. Deletions cut 4 bases from V and 1 base from J, with 7 bases between. The CDR3 DNA follows: TGTGCCATCAGTGGCGGGGCGAACACTGAAGCTTTCTTT. This sequence encodes CAISGGANTEAFF.

The chain couples TRBV18 to TRBJ1-4, with 9 nucleotides matching TRBD1. V dropped 0 bases and J dropped 0; count of bases not matched to a gene: 2. Germline assignment: CDR1 KGHSH and CDR2 LQKENI. The CDR3 runs 17 residues. CDR3 residues: CASSPPGQGSTNEKLFF. The CDR3, as DNA: TGTGCCAGCTCACCACCGGGACAGGGATCAACTAATGAAAAACTGTTTTTT.

This chain connects TRBV19 to TRBJ1-5; the match to TRBD1 covers 7 bases. CDR3 length: 16 residues. Germline V gives CDR1 LNHDA, CDR2 SQIVND (reference sequence). Germline trimming cut 3 bases from V and 1 base from J; bases unmatched to any gene: 6. The CDR3 is CASSILGGSSNQPQHF. DNA for the CDR3: TGTGCCAGTAGTATTTTAGGGGGCTCGAGCAATCAGCCCCAGCATTTT.

The chain recombines TRBV2 with TRBJ2-3; TRBD2 matches at 11 bases. This CDR3 region has 15 residues. V lost 6 bases to trimming and J lost 5 bases; unmatched junction nucleotides: 7. Germline CDR1 is SNHLY and CDR2 is FYNNEI. The CDR3 protein is CASRALAGGGDTQYF. CDR3 bases: TGTGCCAGCAGAGCGCTAGCGGGGGGAGGAGATACGCAGTATTTT.

The chain joins TRBV2 to TRBJ2-1; D may be TRBD2 (5 bases). The germline gives CDR1 SNHLY, CDR2 FYNNEI. Trimming cost V 4 bases and J 0 bases, with 7 bases left between them. The CDR3 covers 14 residues. The CDR3 is CASSGGRSYNEQFF. The CDR3 DNA is TGTGCCAGCAGTGGAGGGCGCTCCTACAATGAGCAGTTCTTC.

This chain uses TRBV19 with TRBJ1-1; D is possibly TRBD1 (6 bases). CDR3 length equals 15 residues. Germline V CDR1 and CDR2: LNHDA, SQIVND (reference sequence). V gave up 3 bases and J gave up 1 base, with 12 bases separating them. CDR3 DNA: TGTGCCAGTAGTATTCCGACGACAGGGAACACTGAAGCTTTCTTT. Translation gives CASSIPTTGNTEAFF. Combining the CDR3 with reference TRBV19 and TRBJ1-1 gives the whole variable domain DGGITQSPKYLFRKEGQNVTLSCEQNLNHDAMYWYRQDPGQGLRLIYYSQIVNDFQKGDIAEGYSVSREKKESFPLTVTSAQKNPTAFYLCASSIPTTGNTEAFFGQGTRLTVV.

This clone was seen only a few times. The genes are TRBV4-1 and TRBJ1-5; 8 bases agree with TRBD1. J lost 4 bases, V lost 3 bases, and 8 bases had no gene match. CDR1 and CDR2 from the germline V gene are MGHRA and YSYEKL. The CDR3 has 16 residues. CDR3 sequence (DNA): TGCGCCAGCAGCCAGACACCAGGGGGCGCGAATCAGCCCCAGCATTTT. It codes for CASSQTPGGANQPQHF.

V gene TRBV5-1 combines with J gene TRBJ2-1; D is unclear. The CDR3 covers 11 residues. Trimming took 4 bases from V and 8 from J, leaving 7 bases between them. Germline V gene lookup returns CDR1 SGHRS and CDR2 YFSETQ. In nucleotides, the CDR3 is TGCGCCAGCAGCAGGTTAGATGAGCAGTTCTTC. Translated: CASSRLDEQFF.

The chain carries TRBV9 and TRBJ2-2; 10 nucleotides agree with TRBD2. Looked up from germline, CDR1 is SGDLS and CDR2 is YYNGEE. This CDR3 region has 17 residues. V lost 2 bases to trimming and J lost 4 bases; unmatched junction nucleotides: 8. For the CDR3, the DNA is TGTGCCAGCAGCGTCCTTAGCGGGGGGACGGGCACCGGGGAGCTGTTTTTT. As protein: CASSVLSGGTGTGELFF.

The chain employs TRBV6-5 and TRBJ1-6, with TRBD1 as a possible D gene (5 bases). V was pared by 6 bases and J by 10 bases, with 16 bases between. CDR3 length: 14 amino acids. Germline V CDR1 and CDR2: MNHEY, SVGAGI. This CDR3 reads CASSAPQTASPLHF. DNA for the CDR3: TGTGCCAGCAGCGCCCCGCAGACAGCATCACCCCTCCACTTT.

Details on this clone: One junction end disagrees with the germline gene, perhaps due to a read error. The chain recombines TRBV30 with TRBJ2-3; 7 nucleotides align to TRBD2. CDR3 size: 12 residues. Per germline, CDR1 GTSNPN and CDR2 SVGIG (reference sequence). CDR3 sequence reads: CAWGRGGPPDSF. Written as DNA, the CDR3 is TGTGCCTGGGGGAGGGGAGGGCCTCCGGATTCTTTT.

The chain is built from TRBV5-1 and TRBJ2-5; D call uncertain. The CDR3 has 14 amino acids. With 4 bases removed from V and 1 base from J, the gap between germline ends came to 11 bases. CDR1 and CDR2 from the germline V gene are SGHRS and YFSETQ. The CDR3 here is CASSLTTAQETQYF. The CDR3 region has the DNA TGCGCCAGCAGCCTAACCACAGCCCAAGAGACCCAGTACTTC. Filled out from reference TRBV5-1 and TRBJ2-5, the complete variable domain reads KAGVTQTPRYLIKTRGQQVTLSCSPISGHRSVSWYQQTPGQGLQFLFEYFSETQRNKGNFPGRFSGRQFSNSRSEMNVSTLELGDSALYLCASSLTTAQETQYFGPGTRLLVL.

The chain couples TRBV7-9 to TRBJ1-5, with D unresolved. Germline V gene sequence: CDR1 SEHNR, CDR2 FQNEAQ (reference sequence). V dropped 5 bases and J dropped 4 bases, with 21 bases sitting between them. The CDR3 extends over 17 amino acids. The CDR3: CASSPKKELQMNQPQHF. The CDR3 DNA follows: TGTGCCAGCAGCCCAAAAAAGGAACTTCAAATGAATCAGCCCCAGCATTTT. The full variable domain, completed using reference TRBV7-9 and TRBJ1-5, is DTGVSQNPRHKITKRGQNVTFRCDPISEHNRLYWYRQTLGQGPEFLTYFQNEAQLEKSRLLSDRFSAERPKGSFSTLEIQRTEQGDSAMYLCASSPKKELQMNQPQHFGDGTRLSIL.

This chain uses TRBV2 with TRBJ2-2, with D possibly being TRBD1 (6 bases). The germline CDR1 and CDR2 sequences are SNHLY and FYNNEI. V was shortened by 6 bases and J by 4 bases, with 15 bases between the two germline ends. The CDR3 loop spans 15 amino acids. The CDR3 nucleotides are TGTGCCAGCAGAAAGGACAGTCGAGTCACCGGGGAGCTGTTTTTT. Its translation is CASRKDSRVTGELFF.

This chain uses TRBV5-1 with TRBJ1-4, with D perhaps TRBD1 (5 bases). The CDR3 length is 15 residues. Trimming cost V 4 bases and J 4 bases, with 14 bases left between them. The V gene's germline CDR1 is SGHRS and CDR2 YFSETQ. The CDR3 here is CASSPPGRDNEKLFF. The CDR3, as DNA: TGCGCCAGCAGCCCGCCGGGACGGGATAATGAAAAACTGTTTTTT.

This clone was seen just once. The chain uses TRBV10-1 and TRBJ2-2; the D call may be TRBD1 or TRBD2 (6 bases each). Germline values: CDR1 WNHNN, CDR2 SYGVQD (reference sequence). This CDR3 spans 14 amino acids. V lost 6 bases and J lost 7, with 15 bases in between. In DNA, the CDR3 is TGCGCCAGCAGGGCTTCGGGGGCAGGCGGGGAGCTGTTTTTT. It is translated as CASRASGAGGELFF.

This clone was observed a few times. The V gene is TRBV18, the J gene TRBJ1-3, with D possibly TRBD1 on 5 matching bases. V was cut by 1 base and J by 4 bases, with 8 bases left in between. The CDR3 is 14 residues long. Germline CDR1 and CDR2: KGHSH and LQKENI. The CDR3 DNA reads TGTGCCAGCTCACCACGGGGGTCAGGAAACACCATATATTTT. Its protein is CASSPRGSGNTIYF.

This clone occurred a few times. The chain carries TRBV7-9 and TRBJ2-2; D call uncertain. This CDR3 has 15 amino acids. Per the germline V gene, CDR1 is SEHNR and CDR2 is FQNEAQ (reference sequence). Deletions cut 2 bases from V and 5 bases from J, with 12 bases between. CDR3 DNA: TGTGCCAGCAGCTTACCACGATTGGGAACCGGGGAGCTGTTTTTT. Amino acids: CASSLPRLGTGELFF.

V and J are TRBV3-1 (or the pseudogene TRBV3-2) and TRBJ2-7, with a possible D match to TRBD2 (7 bases). In germline, CDR1 is LGHDT, CDR2 YNNKEL (reference sequence). Trimming shortened V by 1 base and J by 2 bases, and 15 bases separated the two germline ends. There are 16 residues in the CDR3. As DNA, the CDR3 is TGTGCCAGCAGCCAAGTGGCGGGGGAGGGGGCCTACGAGCAGTACTTC. Translating gives CASSQVAGEGAYEQYF.

This clone has just one count. This sequence joins TRBV6-5 and TRBJ2-3, with D possibly being TRBD1 (5 bases). The CDR3 length is 14 residues. V lost 5 bases to trimming and J lost 0 bases, with 9 bases between them. Germline V gives CDR1 MNHEY, CDR2 SVGAGI. The CDR3 DNA is TGTGCCAGCAGTCCAGGGCATAGCACAGATACGCAGTATTTT. Protein sequence: CASSPGHSTDTQYF.

The CDR3 loop reads CASSLEGQGTQPQHF. In nucleotides, the CDR3 is TGTGCCAGCAGCTTAGAGGGACAGGGTACTCAGCCCCAGCATTTT. J is TRBJ1-5 and V is TRBV7-8; TRBD1 agrees at 9 bases. This CDR3 is built from 15 residues. In germline, CDR1 is SGHVS, CDR2 FQNEAQ. J gave up 6 bases and V 1 base, and 4 bases lay outside the gene matches.

In DNA, the CDR3 is TGTGCCAGCAGTGACCAGGGGGTGGCCTACGAGCAGTACTTC. This gives the protein CASSDQGVAYEQYF. This chain links TRBV2 with TRBJ2-7; 7 bases map to TRBD1. Germline CDR1 and CDR2: SNHLY and FYNNEI. J gave up 2 bases and V 3 bases, and 4 bases lay outside the gene matches. The CDR3 has 14 amino acids.

This chain links TRBV6-5 with TRBJ2-7; TRBD1 matches at 7 bases. Trimming at V came to 4 bases and at J to 6 bases, leaving 12 bases not matched to a gene. CDR3 length: 15 residues. CDR1 is MNHEY and CDR2 is SVGAGI in the germline V gene. This CDR3 reads CASSSDEGAFSEQYF. The CDR3 nucleotides read TGTGCCAGCAGTTCTGACGAGGGGGCGTTTTCCGAGCAGTACTTC.

The rearrangement links TRBV3-1 (or the pseudogene TRBV3-2) to TRBJ1-2; no definite D call. The CDR3 has 15 amino acids. V lost 1 base and J lost 8, with 17 bases in between. CDR1 is LGHDT and CDR2 is YNNKEL in the germline V gene (reference sequence). CDR3 in DNA: TGTGCCAGCAGCCAAGGACGGGTTTTTATGGAGGGCTACACCTTC. Its protein is CASSQGRVFMEGYTF.

This chain connects TRBV3-1 (or the pseudogene TRBV3-2) to TRBJ1-1, with D maybe TRBD1 (5 bases). The CDR3 runs 13 residues. V was shortened by 0 bases and J by 10 bases, with 12 bases between the two germline ends. Germline V gene sequence: CDR1 LGHDT, CDR2 YNNKEL (reference sequence). The CDR3 reads CASSQDPPGGAFF. The CDR3 DNA sequence: TGTGCCAGCAGCCAAGATCCTCCGGGGGGAGCTTTCTTT.

The J gene is TRBJ1-1, the V gene TRBV5-1; the D gene is possibly TRBD1 (5 bases). This CDR3 spans 13 amino acids. Germline V lookup: CDR1 SGHRS, CDR2 YFSETQ. Trimming cost V 3 bases and J 0 bases, with 6 bases left between them. The CDR3 coding sequence is TGCGCCAGCAGCTCACAGGTGAACACTGAAGCTTTCTTT. The encoded protein is CASSSQVNTEAFF.

The chain employs TRBV10-2 and TRBJ1-5; D remains unclear. The V gene lost 3 bases and the J gene lost 7 bases, with 13 bases spanning the gap. Germline V gives CDR1 WSHSY, CDR2 SAAADI. The CDR3 extends over 14 amino acids. CDR3 sequence: CASSDDGRNQPQHF. CDR3 in DNA: TGCGCCAGCAGTGACGACGGAAGAAACCAGCCCCAGCATTTT.

The J gene is TRBJ1-5, the V gene TRBV20-1; D gene unclear. Germline CDR1 is DFQATT and CDR2 is SNEGSKA (reference sequence). The CDR3 loop spans 18 amino acids. V was cut by 3 bases and J by 2 bases, with 23 bases left in between. The CDR3 DNA follows: TGCAGTGCTAGTGAGTACTCGGCCAGAACCGTAGGCAATCAGCCCCAGCATTTT. The encoded protein is CSASEYSARTVGNQPQHF.